Following are 11 T cell receptor beta chains from one sample sequenced in a study of metastatic and nonmetastatic thyroid tumors. TCRdb re-called clones via MiXCR from the PCR reads. The table lists around 22,000 clones, roughly 18% of them singletons. Patients had received no treatment of any kind before thyroid surgery. Specimen: blood. Source of these receptors: a male donor with papillary thyroid cancer or a benign thyroid nodule (not recorded which). Some clones in this sample may be carry-over from other donors' samples.

In its sample, this clone was seen a few times. The chain couples TRBV28 to TRBJ2-1; unclear D gene. This CDR3 region has 16 residues. From germline, CDR1 is MDHEN and CDR2 SYDVKM. Trimming removed 7 bases at V and 0 bases at J, with 16 bases between. The CDR3 DNA reads as TGTGCCAGCAAGGTATACCAATCCAGCTCCTACAATGAGCAGTTCTTC. Its protein is CASKVYQSSSYNEQFF. Looking up the rest from reference TRBV28 and TRBJ2-1 gives the full variable domain: DVKVTQSSRYLVKRTGEKVFLECVQDMDHENMFWYRQDPGLGLRLIYFSYDVKMKEKGDIPEGYSVSREKKERFSLILESASTNQTSMYLCASKVYQSSSYNEQFFGPGTRLTVL.

This clone was counted ten times or more. The chain is built from TRBV4-2 and TRBJ1-5; no firm D call. Germline CDR1 is LGHNA and CDR2 is YNFKEQ. V shed 0 bases and J shed 0 bases, with 6 bases lying between them. CDR3 length: 15 residues. DNA for the CDR3: TGTGCCAGCAGCCAAGAACTGATTAGCAATCAGCCCCAGCATTTT. Translating it yields CASSQELISNQPQHF.

In this sample, this clone is medium-sized. This rearrangement joins TRBV28 to TRBJ1-6; possibly TRBD1 for D (6 bases). CDR1 and CDR2 from the germline V gene are MDHEN and SYDVKM. The V end was cut by 5 bases, the J end by 6 bases, with 14 bases between. The CDR3 consists of 15 residues. CDR3 region: CASSTGQGRNSPLHF. The DNA for the CDR3 is TGTGCCAGCAGTACCGGGCAGGGGCGTAATTCACCCCTCCACTTT. The complete variable domain, with remaining parts taken from reference TRBV28 and TRBJ1-6, reads DVKVTQSSRYLVKRTGEKVFLECVQDMDHENMFWYRQDPGLGLRLIYFSYDVKMKEKGDIPEGYSVSREKKERFSLILESASTNQTSMYLCASSTGQGRNSPLHFGNGTRLTVT.

This clone was counted at least ten times. The chain carries TRBV18 and TRBJ2-1; 16 nucleotides line up with TRBD2. The CDR3 contains 16 residues. Trimming cost V 4 bases and J 9 bases; bases outside gene matches: 6. Per the germline V gene, CDR1 is KGHSH and CDR2 is LQKENI. CDR3 sequence: CASSQPGLAGGPEQFF. The CDR3 coding sequence is TGTGCCAGCTCACAGCCGGGACTAGCGGGAGGGCCTGAGCAGTTCTTC.

In its sample, this clone was seen a few times. The V call is TRBV29-1, the J call TRBJ1-5; D gene ambiguous. This CDR3 has 12 amino acids. With 5 bases removed from V and 4 bases from J, the gap between germline ends came to 9 bases. Germline loops: CDR1 SQVTM, CDR2 ANQGSEA. CDR3 sequence (DNA): TGCAGCGTTTCCCTAGGTAATCAGCCCCAGCATTTT. This codes for CSVSLGNQPQHF.

The chain links TRBV10-2 to TRBJ2-3; D might be TRBD1 or TRBD2, each matching 5 bases. The CDR3 covers 16 residues. The V gene's germline CDR1 is WSHSY and CDR2 SAAADI. The V end lost 2 bases, the J end lost 1 base, and 13 bases lay between the germline ends. CDR3 amino acids: CASSETYRDGTDTQYF. The CDR3 region has the DNA TGCGCCAGCAGTGAGACGTACCGGGACGGCACAGATACGCAGTATTTT.

This clone has at least ten counts. The chain recombines TRBV20-1 with TRBJ2-5, with D possibly being TRBD2 (6 bases). CDR1 and CDR2 from the germline V gene are DFQATT and SNEGSKA (reference sequence). The germline V and J ends were trimmed by 3 bases and 4 bases, with 9 bases remaining between them. The CDR3 length is 12 residues. The DNA for the CDR3 is TGCAGTGCTAGGGGGGGAGTAGAGACCCAGTACTTC. Protein: CSARGGVETQYF.

In its sample, this clone is medium-sized. The rearrangement joins TRBV6-5 to TRBJ2-7; D possibly corresponds to TRBD1 (5 bases). The CDR3 is 13 residues long. Germline V gives CDR1 MNHEY, CDR2 SVGAGI. With 2 bases removed from V and 2 bases from J, the gap between germline ends came to 7 bases. The CDR3 loop reads CASSYGATYEQYF. Written as DNA, the CDR3 is TGTGCCAGCAGTTACGGGGCCACCTACGAGCAGTACTTC.

This clone is categorized as medium-sized. The chain links TRBV5-1 to TRBJ2-2; a possible D gene is TRBD2 (5 bases). The CDR3 has 15 amino acids. Germline CDR1 SGHRS, CDR2 YFSETQ. The V end lost 0 bases, the J end lost 3 bases, and 9 bases lay between the germline ends. The CDR3 is CASSLGSGDTGELFF. The CDR3 bases are TGCGCCAGCAGCTTGGGCAGCGGAGACACCGGGGAGCTGTTTTTT.

The chain uses TRBV7-2 and TRBJ1-4; no firm D call. This CDR3 comprises 16 residues. Germline loops: CDR1 SGHTA, CDR2 FQGNSA. The germline V and J ends were trimmed by 4 bases and 8 bases, with 20 bases remaining between them. The CDR3 sequence is CASSYGSPQPSEKLFF. As DNA, the CDR3 is TGTGCCAGCAGCTACGGGTCTCCCCAGCCCAGCGAAAAACTGTTTTTT.

CDR3 sequence: CASKVGGETEKLFF. The CDR3 DNA follows: TGTGCCAGCAAAGTGGGGGGGGAGACTGAAAAACTGTTTTTT. This rearrangement joins TRBV6-1 to TRBJ1-4; possible D gene TRBD1, 5 bases. CDR3 length equals 14 residues. V lost 7 bases and J lost 7, with 16 bases in between. CDR1 is MNHNS, CDR2 SASEGT, per germline.